The clone carrying this TCR beta chain occurred once. These data originate in a study of blood T cell repertoires in COVID-19. Study at large: Donors in the United States, Italy and Spain gave samples during acute or convalescent COVID-19. Sample material is recorded as cDNA or gDNA derived from T cells, B-cell-depleted T cells, or PBMCs.

Patients in Seattle were enrolled during active infection, then followed longitudinally. Per the study methods: Scientists estimated how many nucleated cells there were by amplifying reference gene primers. Assay: immunoSEQ multiplex PCR; the TCRdb copy retains only in-frame clones and omits some. That table gives V, J and clone size, and the DNA gave D and trimming. The repertoire includes roughly 330,000 clones, roughly 90% of them detected once, and around 8.9% sits in the top ten. The germline V and J ends were trimmed by 0 bases and 2 bases, with 17 bases remaining between them. This CDR3 is built from 19 residues. Per the germline V gene, CDR1 is SGHNT and CDR2 is YENEEA.

The rearrangement joins TRBV11-3 to TRBJ2-6; D may be TRBD2 (5 bases). This receptor was identified in a man aged 25 to 45 with COVID-19, enrolled during active disease. Sequencing used peripheral blood. The CDR3 DNA sequence: TGTGCCAGCAGCTTAGAAATGACTGCGGGCCTTCCTGGGGCCAACGTCCTGACTTTC. Translation gives CASSLEMTAGLPGANVLTF.